This T cell receptor (beta chain) was sequenced during a study of blood T cell repertoires in COVID-19. Study at large: The United States, Italy and Spain were the sources of the acute and convalescent COVID-19 samples. PBMCs, B-cell-depleted T cells, or T cells were the source of the cDNA or gDNA that made up the material.

In the original analysis: Estimation of nucleated cell counts relied on the amplification of reference gene primers. Assay: immunoSEQ multiplex PCR; the TCRdb copy retains only in-frame clones and omits some. That table furnishes V, J and clone size, whereas the DNA furnished D and trimming. Seen here are over 120,000 clones, roughly 87% observed once, and the top ten hold 1.5% to 2%. CDR1 is MDHEN, CDR2 SYDVKM, per germline. The CDR3 is made up of 18 amino acids. Trimming removed 5 bases from V and 0 bases from J, with 22 bases in between. Material: peripheral blood. The chain recombines TRBV28 with TRBJ1-1; possibly TRBD1 for D (6 bases). The TCR comes from a man between 65 and 85 years old with acute or convalescent COVID-19. CDR3 DNA: TGTGCCAGCAGTCCCCCGGGGGGGGGCACCAGATTGAACACTGAAGCTTTCTTT. Its protein is CASSPPGGGTRLNTEAFF.